These T cell receptor beta chains were read from a single sample in a study of blood T cell repertoires in COVID-19. Method: immunoSEQ multiplex PCR; TCRdb's copy keeps in-frame clones and lacks some. This table holds 200,000 to 300,000 clones, approximately 80% found once. Sequencing input: peripheral blood. Receptors were obtained from a man between 40 and 49 years old with acute or convalescent COVID-19. CDR3s include the opening cysteine and the closing phenylalanine or tryptophan. The order of the fields is V gene, D gene, J gene, clone size, CDR3 DNA, CDR3 protein. D genes are given only for firm matches. Not every row has a clone size; where given, it reads once, few, many or a size class.

TRBV19,NA,TRBJ1-5,once,TGTGCCAGTAGGAGGGGGACCCGCCGGCAGCCCCAGCATTTT,CASRRGTRRQPQHF
TRBV6-5,NA,TRBJ2-1,NA,TGTGCCAGCAGTTACTCGGCTAGCGTTTACAATGAGCAGTTCTTC,CASSYSASVYNEQFF
TRBV6-6,TRBD2,TRBJ2-2,NA,TGTGCCAGCAGTCCGAGCGGGAGGCCGAACACCGGGGAGCTGTTTTTT,CASSPSGRPNTGELFF
TRBV11-1,NA,TRBJ2-7,NA,TGTGCCAGCAGCTTAGAGGTGGAGACAGGGCAGTACTTC,CASSLEVETGQYF
TRBV7-2,NA,TRBJ2-1,NA,TGTGCCAGCAGCCCGGAGACCGGATACAATGAGCAGTTCTTC,CASSPETGYNEQFF
TRBV6-4,TRBD2,TRBJ2-1,once,TGTGCCAGCAGACGGGACTATATTTCAGCGAGTGAGCAGTTCTTC,CASRRDYISASEQFF
TRBV27,TRBD1,TRBJ2-1,NA,TGTGCCTCGAACCGACAGGGGCGGGATGAGCAGTTCTTC,CASNRQGRDEQFF
TRBV6-1,NA,TRBJ1-1,NA,TGTGCCAGCAGTGGATTGCTGGCCGACTCTAGCACTGAAGCTTTCTTT,CASSGLLADSSTEAFF
TRBV7-2,TRBD1,TRBJ2-7,NA,TGTGCCAGCAGCTTAAAAATGAGGTCCGGGACAGGGCAAATCGACGAGCAGTACTTC,CASSLKMRSGTGQIDEQYF
TRBV29-1,NA,TRBJ2-5,NA,TGCAGCGTTCCGGGCGGGTACCAAGAGACCCAGTACTTC,CSVPGGYQETQYF
TRBV5-1,TRBD1,TRBJ2-7,NA,TGCGCCAGCAGCAGGGGAGACAGGGGTGGGTCCTACGAGCAGTACTTC,CASSRGDRGGSYEQYF
TRBV30,NA,TRBJ2-7,NA,TGTGCCTGGAGTCCAGGACAGTCCTACGAGCAGTACTTC,CAWSPGQSYEQYF
TRBV5-1,NA,TRBJ1-4,NA,TGCGCCAGCAGCTCGACGCCAGGGGTGACTAATGAAAAACTGTTTTTT,CASSSTPGVTNEKLFF